This T cell receptor beta chain was captured in a study of PD-1 blockade in classical Hodgkin lymphoma. Study-wide findings and caveats: Nivolumab initiation under 1 year post-ASCT meant exclusion. Although disease activity or prior therapy may be involved, causes of the repertoire differences remain undefined.

TCRdb's copy holds only in-frame clones and misses some; the assay was immunoSEQ multiplex PCR. The profile shows tens of thousands of clones, under 90% of them singletons. Brentuximab vedotin exposure varied, and every patient relapsed after autologous stem cell transplantation. Concerning this clone itself: Its antigen remains unknown.

Germline-derived CDR1 and CDR2 are SGHAT and FQNNGV. Trimming left V 3 bases short and J 0 bases short, with 9 bases between. The CDR3 is 15 residues long. The chain carries TRBV11-2 and TRBJ2-1; the D gene is possibly TRBD2 (6 bases). The TCR sequence derives from a human donor with classical Hodgkin lymphoma. The sequencing used peripheral blood mononuclear cells (PBMCs), collected at baseline. CDR3 nucleotide sequence: TGTGCCAGCAGCTTTCTAGCGAGCTCCTACAATGAGCAGTTCTTC. Encoded protein: CASSFLASSYNEQFF.